The 9 T cell receptor beta chains given below trace back to one sample, sequenced in a study of shared clonotypes between healthy human individuals. Naive CD8 cells were CD45RO-negative, positively selected for CCR7, excluding terminally differentiated effector memory CD45RA+ cells. TCRdb's copy holds only in-frame clones and misses some; the assay was immunoSEQ multiplex PCR. This sample has roughly 2,000,000 clones, with approximately 94% found just once. The sequenced sample consisted of naive CD8+ T cells sorted from blood. These receptor sequences come from a man younger than 35 in good health.

J is TRBJ2-3 and V is TRBV9, with TRBD2 matching over 12 bases. CDR3 length: 15 amino acids. Germline V gene data show CDR1 as SGDLS and CDR2 as YYNGEE. V was clipped by 4 bases and J by 5 bases; unmatched bases: 5. The CDR3, as DNA: TGTGCCAGCAGCCTTCTAGCGGGGGGGATAGATACGCAGTATTTT. This sequence encodes CASSLLAGGIDTQYF.

This rearrangement joins TRBV6-1 to TRBJ1-2; D not resolved. Trimming left V 4 bases short and J 3 bases short, with 12 bases between. The CDR3 length is 14 residues. Germline CDR1 reads MNHNS; CDR2 reads SASEGT. This chain's CDR3 is CASSGAGSHYGYTF. The CDR3 DNA reads as TGTGCCAGCAGTGGAGCGGGTAGCCACTATGGCTACACCTTC.

The chain has TRBV6-5 and TRBJ1-6; D remains unclear. Trimming left V 6 bases short and J 7 bases short, with 10 bases between. In germline, CDR1 is MNHEY, CDR2 SVGAGI. The CDR3 is 13 amino acids. The CDR3 spells CASRGSENSPLHF. In DNA form, the CDR3 reads TGTGCCAGCAGAGGGAGCGAGAATTCACCCCTCCACTTT.

The chain uses TRBV13 and TRBJ2-6, with 10 bases matching TRBD1. V trimming: 3 bases; J trimming: 2 bases; junction bases outside the gene matches: 1. The CDR3 extends over 16 amino acids. Germline assignment: CDR1 PRHDT and CDR2 FYEKMQ (reference sequence). This CDR3 reads CASSLDRGAGANVLTF. The CDR3 nucleotides read TGTGCCAGCAGCTTGGACAGGGGGGCTGGGGCCAACGTCCTGACTTTC.

CDR3: CASSEWQAPYEQYF. In DNA form, the CDR3 reads TGCGCCAGCAGTGAGTGGCAGGCGCCCTACGAGCAGTACTTC. The chain couples TRBV10-2 to TRBJ2-7; D is undetermined. CDR3 length equals 14 residues. V was trimmed by 1 base and J by 2 bases, leaving 9 bases between them. Germline CDR1 is WSHSY and CDR2 is SAAADI.

The V gene is TRBV28, the J gene TRBJ1-6; weak D call: TRBD1 (5 bases). Trimming took 5 bases from V and 3 from J, leaving 17 bases between them. Germline CDR1 is MDHEN and CDR2 is SYDVKM. The length of the CDR3 is 17 residues. The CDR3 loop is CASSPPLWGSYNSPLHF. The CDR3 DNA reads as TGTGCCAGCAGTCCACCGTTATGGGGGAGCTATAATTCACCCCTCCACTTT. Complete variable domain (other parts from reference TRBV28 and TRBJ1-6): DVKVTQSSRYLVKRTGEKVFLECVQDMDHENMFWYRQDPGLGLRLIYFSYDVKMKEKGDIPEGYSVSREKKERFSLILESASTNQTSMYLCASSPPLWGSYNSPLHFGNGTRLTVT.

The V and J genes are TRBV5-1 and TRBJ1-5; TRBD1 is a possible D gene (6 bases). Per the germline V gene, CDR1 is SGHRS and CDR2 is YFSETQ. The CDR3 is 13 amino acids. The V end was cut by 5 bases, the J end by 5 bases, with 11 bases between. CDR3 residues: CASRQGQDQPQHF. CDR3 nucleotides: TGCGCCAGCAGACAGGGACAAGATCAGCCCCAGCATTTT.

The V call is TRBV7-9, the J call TRBJ2-7, with TRBD2 matching over 8 bases. The CDR3 spans 14 residues. V gave up 2 bases and J gave up 2 bases; unmatched junction bases: 2. CDR1 SEHNR and CDR2 FQNEAQ come from the germline V gene (reference sequence). This chain's CDR3 is CASSLSGGTYEQYF. In DNA form, the CDR3 reads TGTGCCAGCAGCTTATCGGGGGGGACCTACGAGCAGTACTTC.

The gene calls are TRBV4-3 and TRBJ1-3; D unresolved. The V end was cut by 0 bases, the J end by 0 bases, with 9 bases between. Germline CDR1 LGHNA, CDR2 YSLEER. The CDR3 has 16 amino acids. The CDR3 protein is CASSQDSEISGNTIYF. CDR3 bases: TGCGCCAGCAGCCAAGATTCCGAGATCTCTGGAAACACCATATATTTT.